The text below deals with one T cell receptor beta chain. These data belong to a study of cytomegalovirus exposure and HLA in healthy donors. Trimming pared 1 base from V and 5 bases from J, leaving 15 bases between. CDR3 length equals 15 residues. Germline CDR1 LGHNA, CDR2 YNFKEQ. PCR amplification relied on 60 Vbeta primers (plus 13 Jbeta primers). Clones were sequenced by immunoSEQ multiplex PCR, and TCRdb holds only the in-frame ones, with some missing. Found here are roughly 100,000 clones, 79% of them singletons; the top ten hold 3% to 4%. The V and J genes are TRBV4-2 and TRBJ2-7; possibly TRBD2 for D (6 bases). Sequencing was carried out using PBMCs. This TCR came from a woman aged 40 to 50 in good health and CMV-seronegative. The CDR3: CASSQGRGISDEQYF. The CDR3 DNA is TGTGCCAGCAGCCAAGGTCGGGGGATCAGCGACGAGCAGTACTTC.